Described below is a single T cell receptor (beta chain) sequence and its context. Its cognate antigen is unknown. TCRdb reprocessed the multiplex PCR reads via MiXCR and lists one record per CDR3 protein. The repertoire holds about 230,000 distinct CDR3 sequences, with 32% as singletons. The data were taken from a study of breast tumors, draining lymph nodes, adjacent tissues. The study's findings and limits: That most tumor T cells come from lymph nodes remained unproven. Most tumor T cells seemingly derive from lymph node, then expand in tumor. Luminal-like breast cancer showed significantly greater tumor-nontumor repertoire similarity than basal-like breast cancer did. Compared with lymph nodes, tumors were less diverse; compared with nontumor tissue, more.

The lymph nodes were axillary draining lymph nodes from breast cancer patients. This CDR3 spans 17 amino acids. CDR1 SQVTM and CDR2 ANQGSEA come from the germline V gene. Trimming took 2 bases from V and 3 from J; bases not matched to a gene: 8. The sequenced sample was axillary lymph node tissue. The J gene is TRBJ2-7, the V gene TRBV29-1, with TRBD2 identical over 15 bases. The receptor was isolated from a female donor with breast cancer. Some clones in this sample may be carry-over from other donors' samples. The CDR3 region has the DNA TGCAGCGTTGAAACACCGGGACTAGCGGGAGGCCGCTACGAGCAGTACTTC. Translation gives CSVETPGLAGGRYEQYF.